The 21 T cell receptor beta chains given below trace back to one sample, sequenced in a study of blood T cell repertoires in COVID-19. Here immunoSEQ multiplex PCR was the method, and the copy in TCRdb shows in-frame clones only, minus some. The repertoire holds around 170,000 clones, with around 85% as singletons. What was sequenced was peripheral blood. Source of these receptors: a middle-aged man with active or convalescent COVID-19.

The genes are TRBV7-9 and TRBJ1-4; tentative D call: TRBD1 (6 bases). Germline loops: CDR1 SEHNR, CDR2 FQNEAQ (reference sequence). This CDR3 spans 15 amino acids. Deletions cut 4 bases from V and 4 bases from J, with 13 bases between. CDR3 sequence: CASSSGHSLNEKLFF. The CDR3 coding sequence is TGTGCCAGCAGCTCGGGACACTCACTTAATGAAAAACTGTTTTTT.

CDR3 loop: CASRHRDEKLFF. Here the CDR3 DNA reads TGTGCCAGCAGACACAGGGATGAAAAACTGTTTTTT. The rearrangement uses TRBV12-3 or TRBV12-4 and TRBJ1-4; maybe TRBD1 (6 bases). V was cut by 6 bases and J by 6 bases, with 8 bases left in between. The CDR3 runs to 12 residues.

This clone was detected once. The V and J genes are TRBV7-3 and TRBJ1-1, with D possibly being TRBD1 (5 bases). The V end lost 5 bases, the J end lost 6 bases, and 13 bases lay between the germline ends. This CDR3 region has 13 residues. Germline V CDR1 and CDR2: SGHTA, FQGTGA. The CDR3 sequence is CASSSNQGSEAFF. CDR3 sequence (DNA): TGTGCCAGCAGCAGTAACCAGGGATCTGAAGCTTTCTTT.

The chain couples TRBV30 to TRBJ1-5, with D hard to call. With 3 bases removed from V and 4 bases from J, the gap between germline ends came to 13 bases. The CDR3 sequence is 14 residues long. CDR1 and CDR2 from the germline V gene are GTSNPN and SVGIG (reference sequence). The CDR3 reads CAWSVVSRNQPQHF. Here the CDR3 DNA reads TGTGCCTGGAGCGTCGTAAGTCGGAATCAGCCCCAGCATTTT.

The chain employs TRBV6-6 and TRBJ1-2; D remains ambiguous. The V gene's germline CDR1 is MNHNY and CDR2 SVGAGI (reference sequence). Trimming took off 4 bases at V and 0 bases at J, with 12 bases between the two ends. The CDR3 loop spans 15 amino acids. The CDR3 region has the DNA TGTGCCAGCAGTTCCACTGGAGTATCTAACTATGGCTACACCTTC. Its translation is CASSSTGVSNYGYTF.

The gene calls are TRBV3-1 (or the pseudogene TRBV3-2) and TRBJ2-7, with D possibly being TRBD1 (5 bases). The CDR3 is 15 amino acids. The ends were cut back, 4 bases at V and 1 base at J, with 14 bases in the middle. The germline CDR1 and CDR2 sequences are LGHDT and YNNKEL (reference sequence). CDR3 sequence reads: CASSPSGQGSYEQYF. The CDR3 DNA sequence: TGTGCCAGCAGCCCCTCGGGTCAGGGATCCTACGAGCAGTACTTC.

The chain has TRBV5-4 and TRBJ2-6; 9 bases are a match to TRBD1. CDR3 length: 16 residues. The V and J ends lost 3 bases and 1 base, in that order; junction bases with no gene match: 2. Germline values: CDR1 SGHNT, CDR2 YYREEE (reference sequence). DNA of the CDR3: TGTGCCAGCAGCTGGGGACAGGGTTCTGGGGCCAACGTCCTGACTTTC. Translation: CASSWGQGSGANVLTF. Full variable domain (remainder filled in from reference TRBV5-4 and TRBJ2-6): ETGVTQSPTHLIKTRGQQVTLRCSSQSGHNTVSWYQQALGQGPQFIFQYYREEENGRGNFPPRFSGLQFPNYSSELNVNALELDDSALYLCASSWGQGSGANVLTFGAGSRLTVL.

This clone appeared a single time. The chain recombines TRBV7-9 with TRBJ1-2; tentative D call: TRBD1 (5 bases). Germline V gene data show CDR1 as SEHNR and CDR2 as FQNEAQ (reference sequence). The CDR3 covers 14 residues. V shed 5 bases and J shed 2 bases, with 12 bases lying between them. In nucleotides, the CDR3 is TGTGCCAGCAGCCGTTCTCAGGGAAACTATGGCTACACCTTC. Its translation: CASSRSQGNYGYTF. Filled out from reference TRBV7-9 and TRBJ1-2, the complete variable domain reads DTGVSQNPRHKITKRGQNVTFRCDPISEHNRLYWYRQTLGQGPEFLTYFQNEAQLEKSRLLSDRFSAERPKGSFSTLEIQRTEQGDSAMYLCASSRSQGNYGYTFGSGTRLTVV.

V and J are TRBV4-3 and TRBJ2-4; D ambiguous. Germline V gene lookup returns CDR1 LGHNA and CDR2 YSLEER. V was shortened by 0 bases and J by 7 bases, with 7 bases between the two germline ends. The CDR3 loop spans 13 amino acids. Written as DNA, the CDR3 is TGCGCCAGCAGCCAAGATCCCGGGAACATTCAGTACTTC. Amino acid sequence: CASSQDPGNIQYF.

The V gene is TRBV28, the J gene TRBJ1-1; D uncertain. The length of the CDR3 is 14 residues. The germline V and J ends were trimmed by 2 bases and 0 bases, with 7 bases remaining between them. The germline V gene has CDR1 MDHEN and CDR2 SYDVKM. CDR3 coding DNA: TGTGCCAGCAGTTTAAACATACTGAACACTGAAGCTTTCTTT. It specifies CASSLNILNTEAFF.

This sequence joins TRBV7-9 and TRBJ1-1; D gene uncertain. The ends were cut back, 1 base at V and 8 bases at J, with 8 bases in the middle. CDR1 is SEHNR, CDR2 FQNEAQ, per germline (reference sequence). This CDR3 spans 12 amino acids. For the CDR3, the DNA is TGTGCCAGCAGCTTAGGGCTCACGGAAGCTTTCTTT. Translating it yields CASSLGLTEAFF. The full variable domain, in which reference TRBV7-9 and TRBJ1-1 provide the parts outside the CDR3, is DTGVSQNPRHKITKRGQNVTFRCDPISEHNRLYWYRQTLGQGPEFLTYFQNEAQLEKSRLLSDRFSAERPKGSFSTLEIQRTEQGDSAMYLCASSLGLTEAFFGQGTRLTVV.

The chain joins TRBV28 to TRBJ1-2, with TRBD1 as a possible D gene (6 bases). V was trimmed by 8 bases and J by 0 bases, leaving 10 bases between them. The CDR3 is 13 amino acids. CDR1 MDHEN and CDR2 SYDVKM come from the germline V gene. CDR3 bases: TGTGCCAGCCGGACAGAAGCTAACTATGGCTACACCTTC. It yields the protein CASRTEANYGYTF.

The count of this clone is one. The chain combines TRBV4-2 with TRBJ1-5, with 7 bases identical to TRBD1. This CDR3 has 14 residues. Germline loops: CDR1 LGHNA, CDR2 YNFKEQ. V lost 2 bases to trimming and J lost 5 bases; unmatched junction nucleotides: 3. The DNA for the CDR3 is TGTGCCAGCAGCCAAATGCAGGGGGATCAGCCCCAGCATTTT. It specifies CASSQMQGDQPQHF.

The chain has TRBV30 and TRBJ2-6; D unclear. Germline CDR1 is GTSNPN and CDR2 is SVGIG (reference sequence). The V end lost 3 bases, the J end lost 0 bases, and 6 bases lay between the germline ends. CDR3 size: 14 residues. This CDR3 reads CAWRSISGANVLTF. The CDR3 DNA is TGTGCCTGGAGGAGTATCTCTGGGGCCAACGTCCTGACTTTC. The full variable domain, in which reference TRBV30 and TRBJ2-6 provide the parts outside the CDR3, is SQTIHQWPATLVQPVGSPLSLECTVEGTSNPNLYWYRQAAGRGLQLLFYSVGIGQISSEVPQNLSASRPQDRQFILSSKKLLLSDSGFYLCAWRSISGANVLTFGAGSRLTVL.

V and J are TRBV5-1 and TRBJ1-2; perhaps TRBD1 as D (5 bases). The length of the CDR3 is 11 residues. Germline lookup yields CDR1 SGHRS and CDR2 YFSETQ. With 5 bases removed from V and 6 bases from J, the gap between germline ends came to 8 bases. The CDR3 loop reads CASRGPDGYTF. CDR3 nucleotides: TGCGCCAGCAGGGGGCCGGATGGCTACACCTTC.

Concerning this clone: The sample has other DNA sequences that encode this CDR3 too. This sequence joins TRBV30 and TRBJ1-5; D is possibly TRBD1 (5 bases). The CDR3 is made up of 15 amino acids. Trimming left V 0 bases short and J 1 base short, with 10 bases between. Germline lookup yields CDR1 GTSNPN and CDR2 SVGIG (reference sequence). For the CDR3, the DNA is TGTGCCTGGAGTGTTGCAGGGTTGAGCAATCAGCCCCAGCATTTT. It translates to CAWSVAGLSNQPQHF.

The V call is TRBV30, the J call TRBJ1-2; 7 nucleotides agree with TRBD1. This CDR3 comprises 13 residues. The germline gives CDR1 GTSNPN, CDR2 SVGIG (reference sequence). V was pared by 5 bases and J by 4 bases, with 7 bases of the junction left unmatched. CDR3 coding DNA: TGTGCCTGGGGGACAGAGTTTCGCTATGGCTACACCTTC. It translates to CAWGTEFRYGYTF.

V is TRBV27 and J is TRBJ1-5, with D possibly matching TRBD1 (5 bases). CDR1 and CDR2 from the germline V gene are MNHEY and SMNVEV (reference sequence). The CDR3 loop spans 15 amino acids. V was pared by 6 bases and J by 4 bases, with 16 bases between. The CDR3 region is CASSRTPGHNQPQHF. CDR3 coding DNA: TGTGCCAGCAGCCGTACCCCCGGACATAATCAGCCCCAGCATTTT.

V gene TRBV6-5 combines with J gene TRBJ1-2; D ambiguous. Per germline, CDR1 MNHEY and CDR2 SVGAGI. The CDR3 sequence is 14 residues long. The V end lost 6 bases, the J end lost 1 base, and 12 bases lay between the germline ends. In DNA form, the CDR3 reads TGTGCCAGCAGCGCGCAGGATTTTAACTATGGCTACACCTTC. Translated: CASSAQDFNYGYTF.

This sequence joins TRBV25-1 and TRBJ2-3; D may be TRBD1 (5 bases). Between the trimmed V and J ends, which lost 1 base and 3 bases, there was a span of 11 bases. The germline V gene has CDR1 MGHDK and CDR2 SYGVNS. This CDR3 contains 15 residues. DNA for the CDR3: TGTGCCAGCAGTGAATCAGACAGACAAACAGATACGCAGTATTTT. Protein product: CASSESDRQTDTQYF.

This chain uses TRBV12-3 or TRBV12-4 with TRBJ2-7; D call uncertain. Trimming cost V 2 bases and J 7 bases, with 9 bases left between them. The CDR3 extends over 12 amino acids. The CDR3 here is CASSLLALEQYF. CDR3 sequence (DNA): TGTGCCAGCAGTTTATTAGCTTTGGAGCAGTACTTC.